This T cell receptor beta chain was recorded in a study of T cells in Graves' hyperthyroidism and ophthalmopathy. Regarding the study as a whole: Most expanded thyroid clonotypes above 0.001 recurred in blood.

Amplified TCR beta CDR3 regions derived from RNA transcripts. TCR CDR3 underwent first-round RT-PCR with the HTBI primer set. From the multiplex PCR reads, TCRdb called clonotypes with MiXCR, one entry per CDR3 protein. The sample holds approximately 510,000 distinct CDR3 sequences, roughly 20% seen once. Criteria for exclusion of patients were uncontrolled infection, other autoimmune disease, pregnancy or lactation. About this clonotype itself: No antigen is known for it.

Germline V gene sequence: CDR1 MNHEY, CDR2 SMNVEV (reference sequence). Trimming at V came to 5 bases and at J to 4 bases, leaving 9 bases not matched to a gene. The CDR3 has 15 amino acids. This TCR was sampled from a man younger than 35 with Graves' hyperthyroidism. The sequenced sample was blood. V gene TRBV27 combines with J gene TRBJ2-7, with 9 bases aligning to TRBD1. The CDR3 loop reads CASSTSGTGWYEQYF. CDR3 nucleotides: TGTGCCAGCAGTACCTCCGGGACAGGGTGGTACGAGCAGTACTTC.